This T cell receptor beta chain originates from a study of CD4 T cells in relation to SARS-CoV-2 and coronaviruses. About the study: PBMCs were cultured with antigen for roughly 11 days before TCR beta sequencing.

This clone appeared a single time. The antigen remains undetermined. The method was immunoSEQ multiplex PCR; TCRdb's version includes in-frame clones alone and lacks a portion of them. The repertoire holds about 41,000 clones, with 84% as singletons. There are 15 residues in the CDR3. In germline, CDR1 is MDHEN, CDR2 SYDVKM. Germline trimming cut 2 bases from V and 6 bases from J; bases unmatched to any gene: 7. CD4 enrichment then naive enrichment separated naive from memory CD4+ cells. For roughly 11 days, around 10^5 sorted CD4+ cells grew with T cell-depleted PBMCs and CEF. The genes are TRBV28 and TRBJ2-3; 8 bases agree with TRBD1. This TCR derives from an adult with COVID-19. The specimen sequenced was naive CD4+ T cells from PBMCs, cultured in vitro. Subset denoted: naive CD4+ T cells isolated by negative enrichment. In DNA, the CDR3 is TGTGCCAGCAGTTTACCTGGGACAGGTCGCGATACGCAGTATTTT. It encodes CASSLPGTGRDTQYF. Complete variable domain (other parts from reference TRBV28 and TRBJ2-3): DVKVTQSSRYLVKRTGEKVFLECVQDMDHENMFWYRQDPGLGLRLIYFSYDVKMKEKGDIPEGYSVSREKKERFSLILESASTNQTSMYLCASSLPGTGRDTQYFGPGTRLTVL.